What follows are 12 T cell receptor beta chains derived from one specimen sequenced in a study of cytomegalovirus exposure and HLA in healthy donors. Primers for the PCR totalled 60 Vbeta and 13 Jbeta. Assay: immunoSEQ multiplex PCR; the TCRdb copy retains only in-frame clones and omits some. This sample yields 150,000 to 200,000 clones, of which 79% are seen a single time; 0.69% belongs to the top ten. Sequencing was performed on PBMCs. These receptors came from a woman in her 40s in good health and CMV-seronegative.

This chain joins TRBV7-9 and TRBJ2-3; 12 bases line up with TRBD2. J gave up 3 bases and V 6 bases, and 16 bases lay outside the gene matches. There are 19 residues in the CDR3. Per germline, CDR1 SEHNR and CDR2 FQNEAQ (reference sequence). The CDR3 DNA reads TGTGCCAGCAGTTTTATCCGGGGCGCCGGGACTAGCGGGACAGATACGCAGTATTTT. This translates into CASSFIRGAGTSGTDTQYF.

The chain links TRBV11-3 to TRBJ2-1; 7 bases align to TRBD2. The CDR3 is 15 amino acids. V lost 5 bases to trimming and J lost 0 bases; unmatched junction nucleotides: 4. The germline gives CDR1 SGHNT, CDR2 YENEEA. CDR3 sequence (DNA): TGTGCCAGCAGCCCGGGGACTACCTCCTACAATGAGCAGTTCTTC. It encodes CASSPGTTSYNEQFF.

The chain couples TRBV28 to TRBJ2-7, with no clear D. V lost 2 bases and J 2 bases, leaving 4 bases between the germline ends. Germline loops: CDR1 MDHEN, CDR2 SYDVKM. The CDR3 is made up of 12 amino acids. The CDR3 protein is CASSLATYEQYF. The CDR3, as DNA: TGTGCCAGCAGTTTAGCTACCTACGAGCAGTACTTC.

This chain links TRBV2 with TRBJ1-1, with D tentatively TRBD1 (6 bases). With 4 bases removed from V and 0 bases from J, the gap between germline ends came to 9 bases. This CDR3 comprises 14 residues. Germline loops: CDR1 SNHLY, CDR2 FYNNEI. CDR3 DNA sequence: TGTGCCAGCAGTGGGGACACCTTGAACACTGAAGCTTTCTTT. Protein sequence: CASSGDTLNTEAFF.

The chain uses TRBV27 and TRBJ2-5; TRBD1 aligns across 8 bases. The CDR3 is 13 residues long. V gave up 5 bases and J gave up 5 bases; unmatched junction bases: 4. Germline CDR1 and CDR2: MNHEY and SMNVEV (reference sequence). This CDR3 reads CASSPGGWETQYF. For the CDR3, the DNA is TGTGCCAGCAGTCCAGGGGGCTGGGAGACCCAGTACTTC.

This chain uses TRBV5-1 with TRBJ2-7, with D perhaps matching TRBD2 (5 bases). Germline values: CDR1 SGHRS, CDR2 YFSETQ. Trimming removed 3 bases from V and 4 bases from J, with 11 bases in between. This CDR3 region has 13 residues. This CDR3 reads CASSWGAGYEQYF. DNA of the CDR3: TGCGCCAGCAGCTGGGGAGCCGGTTACGAGCAGTACTTC.

Only one count was recorded for this clone. V usage is TRBV6-1 and J usage is TRBJ2-1, with D uncertain. V was clipped by 2 bases and J by 3 bases, with 8 bases between them. The V gene's germline CDR1 is MNHNS and CDR2 SASEGT. This CDR3 spans 14 amino acids. The CDR3 bases are TGTGCCAGCAGTGAATCGTTCGGCTACAATGAGCAGTTCTTC. It encodes CASSESFGYNEQFF.

The chain links TRBV4-3 to TRBJ2-7, with 9 bases aligning to TRBD1. After removal of 4 bases from V and 3 bases from J, the junction contained 4 bases not matched to a gene. CDR1 is LGHNA and CDR2 is YSLEER in the germline V gene. The CDR3 loop spans 14 amino acids. The DNA of the CDR3 is TGCGCCAGCAGCCCTGGGACAGGGAACTACGAGCAGTACTTC. Translating it yields CASSPGTGNYEQYF.

The chain combines TRBV7-2 with TRBJ2-7; D is ambiguous. The CDR3 has 12 amino acids. From germline, CDR1 is SGHTA and CDR2 FQGNSA. Deletions cut 4 bases from V and 3 bases from J, with 7 bases between. CDR3 residues: CASSSSGYEQYF. CDR3 DNA sequence: TGTGCCAGCAGCTCCAGTGGCTACGAGCAGTACTTC.

This chain links TRBV10-3 with TRBJ1-1; 8 bases are a match to TRBD1. This CDR3 is built from 12 residues. Germline assignment: CDR1 ENHRY and CDR2 SYGVKD. V lost 6 bases to trimming and J lost 9 bases; unmatched junction nucleotides: 6. CDR3 sequence: CAIRQGASQAFF. The CDR3 bases are TGTGCCATCAGGCAGGGGGCAAGTCAAGCTTTCTTT.

The chain couples TRBV27 to TRBJ2-7; 7 bases line up with TRBD2. CDR1 is MNHEY and CDR2 is SMNVEV in the germline V gene (reference sequence). V lost 7 bases, J lost 2 bases, and 11 bases stayed unmatched. The CDR3 is 15 amino acids. CDR3: CASTDFTSDPYEQYF. CDR3 nucleotide sequence: TGTGCCAGCACCGATTTCACTAGCGACCCCTACGAGCAGTACTTC.

Worth noting for this clone: At one boundary the junction diverges from the germline segment, which might be a read error. The rearrangement links TRBV4-1 to TRBJ2-1; TRBD1 aligns across 8 bases. Germline CDR1 is MGHRA and CDR2 is YSYEKL. This CDR3 is 14 amino acids long. CDR3 residues: CASSYTDRGNEQFF. The CDR3 coding sequence is TGTGCCAGCAGCTATACAGACAGGGGAAATGAGCAGTTCTTC.